This is a list of T cell receptor beta chains from one sample in a study of synovial regulatory T cells in juvenile arthritis. Only in-frame clones appear in the TCRdb table, and some are missing; sequencing was by immunoSEQ multiplex PCR. In total, the table holds 7,500 to 10,000 clones. Sequenced sample: Treg cells from blood. These TCRs come from a donor aged 2-30 years with juvenile idiopathic arthritis. Each CDR3 is given with its conserved first and last residue. Size values are once, few and many counts, or a class for expanded clones, and some rows have none.

J: TRBJ2-1; size: .; V: TRBV18; CDR3: CASSGTRARLASGNEQFF
J: TRBJ2-7; size: .; V: TRBV6-5; CDR3: CASSLRGEQYF
J: TRBJ1-5; size: .; V: TRBV19; CDR3: CASSGEGQGLHQPQHF
J: TRBJ2-1; size: medium-sized; V: TRBV27; CDR3: CASIPTGGYNEQFF
J: TRBJ2-1; size: .; V: TRBV19; CDR3: CASSPSGQYNEQFF
J: TRBJ1-3; size: .; V: TRBV4-1; CDR3: CASSQGNRGGSGNTIYF
J: TRBJ2-2; size: .; V: TRBV7-9; CDR3: CASSLGPPRGIDYGELFF
J: TRBJ2-2; size: .; V: TRBV6-1; CDR3: CASRKDSLAGELFF
J: TRBJ2-7; size: .; V: TRBV18; CDR3: CASSRNEMTSGSAYEQYF
J: TRBJ2-1; size: .; V: TRBV30; CDR3: CAWKGLAGKIVNNEQFF
J: TRBJ1-4; size: .; V: TRBV5-1; CDR3: CASSLGVNEKLFF
J: TRBJ2-5; size: .; V: TRBV4-2; CDR3: CASSQGRTRETQYF
J: TRBJ2-7; size: .; V: TRBV7-9; CDR3: CASSQAGTSGYEQYF